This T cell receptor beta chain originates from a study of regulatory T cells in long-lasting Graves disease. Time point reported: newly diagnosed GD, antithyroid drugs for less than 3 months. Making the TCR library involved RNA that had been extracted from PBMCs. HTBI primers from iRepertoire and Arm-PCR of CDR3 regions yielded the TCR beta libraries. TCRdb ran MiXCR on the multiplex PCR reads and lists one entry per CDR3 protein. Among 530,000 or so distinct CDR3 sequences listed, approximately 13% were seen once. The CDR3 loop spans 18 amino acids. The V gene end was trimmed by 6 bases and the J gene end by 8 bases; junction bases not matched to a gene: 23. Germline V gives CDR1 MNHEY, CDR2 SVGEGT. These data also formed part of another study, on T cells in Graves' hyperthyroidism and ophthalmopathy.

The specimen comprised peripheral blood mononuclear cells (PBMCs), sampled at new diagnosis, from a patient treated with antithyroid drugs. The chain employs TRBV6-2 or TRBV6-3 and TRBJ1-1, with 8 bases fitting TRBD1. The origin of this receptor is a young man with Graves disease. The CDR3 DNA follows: TGTGCCAGCAGCTCCTCACGGGACAGGAAATTAGCTCCTCACGAAGCTTTCTTT. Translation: CASSSSRDRKLAPHEAFF.